This T cell receptor (beta chain) was obtained from a study of cytomegalovirus exposure and HLA in healthy donors. Study conclusions and caveats: Later analysis demonstrated an association between a missense DCLRE1C variant and TCR beta V- and J-gene trimming.

It was with 60 Vbeta and 13 Jbeta primers that the PCR ran. TCRdb's copy holds only in-frame clones and misses some; the assay was immunoSEQ multiplex PCR. The sample has more than 150,000 clones, about 79% seen once. Trimming cost V 3 bases and J 3 bases, with 17 bases left between them. CDR3 length: 17 amino acids. CDR1 is MDHEN and CDR2 is SYDVKM in the germline V gene. Concerning this clone: What it binds is unknown. Other nucleotide sequences from this sample produce the same CDR3.

Sample: PBMCs. The V and J genes are TRBV28 and TRBJ1-4, with TRBD1 as a possible D gene (5 bases). This TCR derives from a man aged 50 or older in good health and CMV-seropositive. The CDR3 DNA follows: TGTGCCAGCAGTTTCGGTCGACTCGGGGGAGCTAATGAAAAACTGTTTTTT. The encoded protein is CASSFGRLGGANEKLFF.